This T cell receptor (beta chain) is from a study of memory CD4+ T cells and cytomegalovirus serostatus. Background on the study: Of the healthy Belgian adults, 9 were CMV seropositive and approximately 25 seronegative.

A note on this clone: What it binds is unknown.

As originally analysed: Out-of-frame sequences were removed, leaving a few million distinct TCRbeta sequences. Some clones are missing from TCRdb's copy, which holds only in-frame ones; the method was immunoSEQ multiplex PCR. V and J calls and clone size come straight from that table; D and trimming were deduced from the DNA. The data hold under 100,000 clones, with less than 90% observed a single time. Single viable CD3+CD4+CD8-CD45RO+ cells were sorted as the memory CD4+ T cells. Study outcomes and limitations: The CMV-associated TCR signature appears largely within the CD4+ memory repertoire.

There are 14 residues in the CDR3. Germline V gene lookup returns CDR1 SQVTM and CDR2 ANQGSEA. Trimming at V came to 6 bases and at J to 2 bases, leaving 5 bases not matched to a gene. The rearrangement uses TRBV29-1 and TRBJ1-3, with TRBD1 identical over 9 bases. The source of this sequence is an adult in good health and CMV-seronegative. The sample was memory CD4+ T cells from blood. This CDR3 is CSVAGTGTGNTIYF. Written as DNA, the CDR3 is TGCAGCGTAGCGGGGACAGGGACTGGAAACACCATATATTTT.